The clone carrying this TCR beta chain showed up just a few times. The data were taken from a study of blood T cell repertoires in COVID-19. Background on the study: T cells, B-cell-depleted T cells, or PBMCs supplied cDNA or gDNA.

Germline V lookup: CDR1 LNHDA, CDR2 SQIVND (reference sequence). The CDR3 has 17 amino acids. Trimming took 7 bases from V and 7 from J, leaving 26 bases between them. Assay: immunoSEQ multiplex PCR; the TCRdb copy retains only in-frame clones and omits some. The table has 30,000 to 40,000 clones, about 90% seen once. Input material: peripheral blood. The chain couples TRBV19 to TRBJ2-1; the D gene is possibly TRBD2 (5 bases). The sequence was obtained from a human donor in a cohort sampled during active COVID-19. Written as DNA, the CDR3 is TGTGCCAGTACCCCCCCTCGGGAACTACAAAGGCCTAATGAGCAGTTCTTC. It yields the protein CASTPPRELQRPNEQFF. The whole variable domain, remainder taken from reference TRBV19 and TRBJ2-1, is DGGITQSPKYLFRKEGQNVTLSCEQNLNHDAMYWYRQDPGQGLRLIYYSQIVNDFQKGDIAEGYSVSREKKESFPLTVTSAQKNPTAFYLCASTPPRELQRPNEQFFGPGTRLTVL.